Following are 27 T cell receptor beta chains from one sample sequenced in a study of blood T cell repertoires in COVID-19. Libraries were prepared by immunoSEQ multiplex PCR; TCRdb keeps only in-frame clonotypes and omits some of them. The data contain about 81,000 clones, roughly 89% of them singletons. The sample taken for sequencing was peripheral blood. All receptors come from a woman in her forties or fifties in a cohort sampled during active COVID-19.

In this sample, this clone turned up a few times. Different DNA sequences within this sample yield the same CDR3. The chain uses TRBV12-3 or TRBV12-4 and TRBJ1-1; D is unclear. Trimming removed 3 bases at V and 1 base at J, with 6 bases between. The CDR3 is made up of 13 amino acids. The CDR3 DNA sequence: TGTGCCAGCAGTTTGGGCAAGAACACTGAAGCTTTCTTT. It specifies CASSLGKNTEAFF.

V gene TRBV24-1 combines with J gene TRBJ1-1; D may be TRBD1 (6 bases). V lost 9 bases, J lost 1 base, and 14 bases lay in between. In germline, CDR1 is KGHDR, CDR2 SFDVKD. There are 14 residues in the CDR3. CDR3 sequence: CATASTGWNTEAFF. The DNA for the CDR3 is TGTGCCACCGCCTCCACAGGGTGGAACACTGAAGCTTTCTTT.

V and J are TRBV28 and TRBJ1-4; D unresolved. The CDR3 spans 11 residues. CDR1 and CDR2 from the germline V gene are MDHEN and SYDVKM. The V end lost 6 bases, the J end lost 8 bases, and 7 bases lay between the germline ends. For the CDR3, the DNA is TGTGCCAGCAGCTTAGAGGAAAAACTGTTTTTT. It encodes CASSLEEKLFF.

The chain recombines TRBV27 with TRBJ2-6; a possible D gene is TRBD2 (7 bases). The germline CDR1 and CDR2 sequences are MNHEY and SMNVEV (reference sequence). The CDR3 contains 16 residues. V lost 4 bases to trimming and J lost 2 bases, with 12 bases between them. The CDR3 protein is CASSSPGGAGANVLTF. The CDR3 DNA follows: TGTGCCAGCAGTTCGCCGGGGGGCGCTGGGGCCAACGTCCTGACTTTC.

The chain combines TRBV10-2 with TRBJ2-1, with no clear D. Germline V gives CDR1 WSHSY, CDR2 SAAADI. Trimming stripped 9 bases from V and 2 bases from J, with 8 bases between. The CDR3 loop spans 12 amino acids. The CDR3 DNA reads as TGCGCCAGTCGAGGAACCTACAATGAGCAGTTCTTC. Its protein product is CASRGTYNEQFF.

The chain links TRBV12-3 or TRBV12-4 to TRBJ2-1, with D maybe TRBD1 (5 bases). V shed 4 bases and J shed 7 bases, with 11 bases lying between them. There are 13 residues in the CDR3. The CDR3 loop reads CASSSGRTNEQFF. The CDR3, as DNA: TGTGCCAGCAGTTCGGGCCGGACAAATGAGCAGTTCTTC.

The chain joins TRBV5-1 to TRBJ2-1, with 9 nucleotides matching TRBD2. CDR1 is SGHRS, CDR2 YFSETQ, per germline. With 1 base clipped from V and 3 bases from J, the junction kept 2 bases outside the gene matches. The CDR3 runs to 15 residues. The CDR3 region has the DNA TGCGCCAGCAGCTTGTTACTAGCGGGCTACAATGAGCAGTTCTTC. It translates to CASSLLLAGYNEQFF.

The rearrangement joins TRBV6-5 to TRBJ2-2; weak D call: TRBD1 (6 bases). This CDR3 has 16 residues. V was trimmed by 4 bases and J by 5 bases, leaving 17 bases between them. The germline gives CDR1 MNHEY, CDR2 SVGAGI. CDR3 protein: CASSFTGTRGTGELFF. Here the CDR3 DNA reads TGTGCCAGCAGTTTCACCGGGACACGGGGTACCGGGGAGCTGTTTTTT.

The V gene is TRBV30, the J gene TRBJ1-2, with TRBD1 matching over 10 bases. There are 13 residues in the CDR3. Trimming at V came to 5 bases and at J to 7 bases, leaving 7 bases not matched to a gene. Per germline, CDR1 GTSNPN and CDR2 SVGIG (reference sequence). Here the CDR3 reads CAWERGTGVGYTF. The DNA for the CDR3 is TGTGCCTGGGAGAGGGGGACAGGGGTTGGCTACACCTTC.

V is TRBV15 and J is TRBJ2-3, with 8 bases identical to TRBD2. The CDR3 spans 16 residues. Per the germline V gene, CDR1 is LNHNV and CDR2 is YYDKDF (reference sequence). V shed 6 bases and J 3 bases; nucleotides not matched to a gene: 11. The CDR3 reads CATRLPGGARTDTQYF. The DNA of the CDR3 is TGTGCCACCAGGCTGCCGGGGGGGGCCCGGACAGATACGCAGTATTTT.

V usage is TRBV28 and J usage is TRBJ2-1; TRBD2 aligns across 7 bases. Germline loops: CDR1 MDHEN, CDR2 SYDVKM. V lost 2 bases to trimming and J lost 7 bases; unmatched junction nucleotides: 17. CDR3 length: 18 amino acids. The CDR3 nucleotides are TGTGCCAGCAGTTTAGCCCCCCATACTATGCGGGAGTTGAATGAGCAGTTCTTC. It specifies CASSLAPHTMRELNEQFF.

This sequence joins TRBV6-5 and TRBJ1-5; TRBD1 agrees at 7 bases. V dropped 4 bases and J dropped 4; count of bases not matched to a gene: 4. Germline V CDR1 and CDR2: MNHEY, SVGAGI. This CDR3 spans 14 amino acids. CDR3 protein: CASSLQGWNQPQHF. For the CDR3, the DNA is TGTGCCAGCAGTTTACAGGGGTGGAATCAGCCCCAGCATTTT.

The count of this clone is one. This chain connects TRBV5-1 to TRBJ1-3; D gene ambiguous. The CDR3 extends over 14 amino acids. The V end was cut by 1 base, the J end by 0 bases, with 5 bases between. Germline V gene sequence: CDR1 SGHRS, CDR2 YFSETQ. DNA for the CDR3: TGCGCCAGCAGCTTGTCCAGCTCTGGAAACACCATATATTTT. Its translation is CASSLSSSGNTIYF.

This chain uses TRBV7-9 with TRBJ2-5; TRBD1 agrees at 9 bases. The V gene end was trimmed by 5 bases and the J gene end by 1 base; junction bases not matched to a gene: 2. Germline V CDR1 and CDR2: SEHNR, FQNEAQ (reference sequence). The CDR3 totals 14 residues. The chain's CDR3 is CASSMGQGQETQYF. For the CDR3, the DNA is TGTGCCAGCAGCATGGGACAGGGCCAAGAGACCCAGTACTTC.

The gene calls are TRBV9 and TRBJ2-5; 9 bases agree with TRBD1. The CDR3 covers 16 residues. CDR1 is SGDLS and CDR2 is YYNGEE in the germline V gene. With 0 bases clipped from V and 4 bases from J, the junction kept 7 bases outside the gene matches. The DNA for the CDR3 is TGTGCCAGCAGCGTAGGAACAGGGGGCAAGATAGAGACCCAGTACTTC. Encoded protein: CASSVGTGGKIETQYF.

The gene calls are TRBV7-9 and TRBJ1-2, with D tentatively TRBD1 (6 bases). V lost 5 bases and J lost 3, with 16 bases in between. The V gene's germline CDR1 is SEHNR and CDR2 FQNEAQ (reference sequence). The CDR3 runs 15 residues. The CDR3 DNA reads as TGTGCCAGCAGCCGGTCGGGACAAATCTACTATGGCTACACCTTC. It specifies CASSRSGQIYYGYTF.

The V call is TRBV6-6, the J call TRBJ1-1, with 11 positions matching TRBD1. Per the germline V gene, CDR1 is MNHNY and CDR2 is SVGAGI (reference sequence). CDR3 length: 15 amino acids. V lost 5 bases and J lost 5; bases outside the gene matches: 7. The CDR3 here is CASSPQGQGGTEAFF. In DNA form, the CDR3 reads TGTGCCAGCAGTCCCCAGGGACAGGGGGGTACTGAAGCTTTCTTT.

The CDR3, as DNA: TGCGCCAGCAGTGAGAGGGCAGGGGAGACCCAGTACTTC. This translates into CASSERAGETQYF. V gene TRBV10-1 combines with J gene TRBJ2-5; possibly TRBD1 for D (5 bases). Looked up from germline, CDR1 is WNHNN and CDR2 is SYGVQD (reference sequence). This CDR3 is built from 13 residues. Trimming took 2 bases from V and 5 from J, leaving 9 bases between them.

This chain joins TRBV2 and TRBJ2-1; the D gene is possibly TRBD2 (6 bases). From germline, CDR1 is SNHLY and CDR2 FYNNEI. The germline V and J ends were trimmed by 6 bases and 3 bases, with 6 bases remaining between them. This CDR3 is built from 12 residues. The CDR3 DNA reads as TGTGCCAGCAGGGGACTCTACAATGAGCAGTTCTTC. Residues: CASRGLYNEQFF.

This chain joins TRBV11-2 and TRBJ2-3; 8 bases align to TRBD2. The germline gives CDR1 SGHAT, CDR2 FQNNGV. The J segment lost 7 bases and the V segment lost 1 base, leaving 7 bases of the junction unmatched. This CDR3 is 15 amino acids long. The CDR3 bases are TGTGCCAGCAGCTTAGCGGGAGGGCCGATAAATACGCAGTATTTT. Translating it yields CASSLAGGPINTQYF.

In this sample, this clone turned up once. The rearrangement joins TRBV6-1 to TRBJ2-4; TRBD1 aligns across 9 bases. This CDR3 contains 15 residues. The ends lost 0 bases at V and 6 bases at J; junction bases unmatched: 3. Germline CDR1 and CDR2: MNHNS and SASEGT. The CDR3 DNA follows: TGTGCCAGCAGTGAAGCAGGACAGGGGAGAAACATTCAGTACTTC. This sequence encodes CASSEAGQGRNIQYF.

This clone was detected a few times. This chain joins TRBV11-2 and TRBJ1-5; no clear D gene. V lost 2 bases, J lost 7 bases, and 9 bases lay in between. Germline V gene lookup returns CDR1 SGHAT and CDR2 FQNNGV. The CDR3 has 13 amino acids. CDR3 bases: TGTGCCAGCAGCTTATCAGTTATACAGCCCCAGCATTTT. This translates into CASSLSVIQPQHF.

The CDR3 loop is CASSLGTSGSHEQYF. CDR3 sequence (DNA): TGCGCCAGCAGCTTAGGGACTAGCGGGAGCCACGAGCAGTACTTC. This sequence joins TRBV5-1 and TRBJ2-7, with 14 bases that match TRBD2. This CDR3 contains 15 residues. J gave up 5 bases and V 2 bases, and 3 bases lay outside the gene matches. The germline CDR1 and CDR2 sequences are SGHRS and YFSETQ.

V gene TRBV7-2 combines with J gene TRBJ1-5; TRBD1 aligns across 8 bases. Germline loops: CDR1 SGHTA, CDR2 FQGNSA. V shed 2 bases, J shed 2 bases, and the junction held 5 bases outside the gene matches. This CDR3 spans 16 amino acids. In nucleotides, the CDR3 is TGTGCCAGCAGCTTATCACCGGGACAGGGCAATCAGCCCCAGCATTTT. Amino acids: CASSLSPGQGNQPQHF. The whole variable domain, filled in from reference TRBV7-2 and TRBJ1-5, reads GAGVSQSPSNKVTEKGKDVELRCDPISGHTALYWYRQSLGQGLEFLIYFQGNSAPDKSGLPSDRFSAERTGGSVSTLTIQRTQQEDSAVYLCASSLSPGQGNQPQHFGDGTRLSIL.

The V and J genes are TRBV27 and TRBJ1-5, with 9 bases lining up with TRBD1. Trimming took 5 bases from V and 5 from J; bases not matched to a gene: 4. The CDR3 sequence is 14 residues long. Germline CDR1 is MNHEY and CDR2 is SMNVEV (reference sequence). Here the CDR3 DNA reads TGTGCCAGCAGTCCCCGGGACAGGGATCAGCCCCAGCATTTT. This encodes CASSPRDRDQPQHF.

The chain is built from TRBV27 and TRBJ2-7; 7 bases agree with TRBD2. This CDR3 has 17 amino acids. Germline V gene lookup returns CDR1 MNHEY and CDR2 SMNVEV (reference sequence). Trimming took 5 bases from V and 5 from J; bases not matched to a gene: 18. The DNA of the CDR3 is TGTGCCAGCAGTCCAGGACCTTCGCGCGGGGGTTATCACGAGCAGTACTTC. Residues: CASSPGPSRGGYHEQYF.

This rearrangement joins TRBV4-1 to TRBJ1-4, with no clear D. Deletions cut 4 bases from V and 4 bases from J, with 13 bases between. Germline V gene sequence: CDR1 MGHRA, CDR2 YSYEKL. This CDR3 has 15 residues. In nucleotides, the CDR3 is TGCGCCAGCAGCCCGCATTTACAGCATAATGAAAAACTGTTTTTT. Amino acid sequence: CASSPHLQHNEKLFF.